This T cell receptor beta chain was sequenced in a study of blood T cells in healthy people across ages. It was with a sample-barcoded 5' primer and a J-beta primer mix that a second PCR of roughly 7 to 12 cycles was run. The template-switch adaptor, which had 12 random nucleotides, put a tag on each cDNA molecule. TCRdb used MiXCR to reprocess the 5' RACE reads, holding one entry per CDR3 protein. In the table there are roughly 680,000 distinct CDR3 sequences, 20% to 25% of which are singletons. Sample donors were healthy Caucasian individuals that came from Russia, aged roughly 6 to 95. The CDR3 covers 13 residues. The V gene's germline CDR1 is DFQATT and CDR2 SNEGSKA (reference sequence). At least ten counts were recorded for this clonotype. What it recognizes is unknown. Findings of the study overall: Expanded clonotype changes were possibly confounded by unknown donor CMV status. Older individuals had lower TCR beta diversity per million T cells (the decline was roughly linear).

The genes are TRBV20-1 and TRBJ2-5; 11 bases match TRBD2. The J call is doubtful: the DNA matches TRBJ2-1 better. The source of this sequence is a man aged 70 or older in good health. The sequenced material came from blood. The CDR3 sequence: CSALLAGEAQQFF. CDR3 bases: TGCAGTGCTTTACTAGCGGGAGAAGCTCAGCAGTTCTTC.